This entry lists 5 T cell receptor beta chains sequenced from one sample in a study of low-dose radiotherapy and immunotherapy resistance in tumors. Covering alpha and beta chains, TRAV- and TRBV-specific primers were used for the first-strand cDNA. The PCR that amplified TCRs ran for about 18 cycles, relying on a constant-region primer and a V-primer adapter. MiXCR, run by TCRdb on the reads, gives a single entry per CDR3 protein. The repertoire has 95,000 to 100,000 distinct CDR3 sequences, 20% to 25% of them found once; the top ten carry over 3.5%. Time point specified: after trial treatment. As for treatment: LDRT plus nivolumab, ipilimumab, low-dose cyclophosphamide and aspirin (RACIN trial). The sequencing used PBMCs, collected after low-dose radiotherapy plus immunotherapy. These TCRs come from a male donor with prostate cancer.

This clonotype showed up many times. The CDR3 region has the DNA TGCAGTGCCCCACATCCGGCGGGGATCACAGATACGCAGTATTTT. Residues: CSAPHPAGITDTQYF. The chain links TRBV20-1 to TRBJ2-3; a weak D match, TRBD2 (6 bases). V lost 6 bases, J lost 2 bases, and 18 bases lay in between. Germline V gives CDR1 DFQATT, CDR2 SNEGSKA (reference sequence). The CDR3 runs 15 residues.

This clonotype was recorded once. This likely traces to a read error, being one base from a far larger clone. The J gene is TRBJ2-7, the V gene TRBV13; 8 bases map to TRBD2. V gave up 5 bases and J gave up 10 bases; unmatched junction bases: 13. This CDR3 comprises 14 residues. The V gene's germline CDR1 is PRHDT and CDR2 FYEKMQ (reference sequence). The CDR3 region is CASSVLSGGGDQYF. CDR3 DNA sequence: TGTGCCAGCAGCGTACTTTCCGGGGGGGGCGATCAGTACTTC.

CDR3 sequence: CASSQYMNTEAFF. Written as DNA, the CDR3 is TGTGCCAGCAGTCAATATATGAACACTGAAGCTTTCTTT. The chain couples TRBV2 to TRBJ1-1; no definite D call. This CDR3 has 13 residues. Trimming left V 5 bases short and J 0 bases short, with 7 bases between. Germline CDR1 reads SNHLY; CDR2 reads FYNNEI.

The table lists this clonotype with many counts. The gene calls are TRBV18 and TRBJ2-7; D may be TRBD2 (6 bases). With 3 bases removed from V and 5 bases from J, the gap between germline ends came to 14 bases. This CDR3 comprises 14 residues. Per the germline V gene, CDR1 is KGHSH and CDR2 is LQKENI. For the CDR3, the DNA is TGTGCCAGCTCACCCCGGGGAGGCCATGACGAGCAGTACTTC. Translated: CASSPRGGHDEQYF.

This clonotype was seen ten or more times. The chain recombines TRBV7-2 with TRBJ2-1, with D unresolved. Germline loops: CDR1 SGHTA, CDR2 FQGNSA. Deletions cut 6 bases from V and 3 bases from J, with 12 bases between. The CDR3 is 14 residues long. The CDR3 reads CASRGASDYNEQFF. The DNA for the CDR3 is TGTGCCAGCAGGGGCGCTTCCGACTACAATGAGCAGTTCTTC.